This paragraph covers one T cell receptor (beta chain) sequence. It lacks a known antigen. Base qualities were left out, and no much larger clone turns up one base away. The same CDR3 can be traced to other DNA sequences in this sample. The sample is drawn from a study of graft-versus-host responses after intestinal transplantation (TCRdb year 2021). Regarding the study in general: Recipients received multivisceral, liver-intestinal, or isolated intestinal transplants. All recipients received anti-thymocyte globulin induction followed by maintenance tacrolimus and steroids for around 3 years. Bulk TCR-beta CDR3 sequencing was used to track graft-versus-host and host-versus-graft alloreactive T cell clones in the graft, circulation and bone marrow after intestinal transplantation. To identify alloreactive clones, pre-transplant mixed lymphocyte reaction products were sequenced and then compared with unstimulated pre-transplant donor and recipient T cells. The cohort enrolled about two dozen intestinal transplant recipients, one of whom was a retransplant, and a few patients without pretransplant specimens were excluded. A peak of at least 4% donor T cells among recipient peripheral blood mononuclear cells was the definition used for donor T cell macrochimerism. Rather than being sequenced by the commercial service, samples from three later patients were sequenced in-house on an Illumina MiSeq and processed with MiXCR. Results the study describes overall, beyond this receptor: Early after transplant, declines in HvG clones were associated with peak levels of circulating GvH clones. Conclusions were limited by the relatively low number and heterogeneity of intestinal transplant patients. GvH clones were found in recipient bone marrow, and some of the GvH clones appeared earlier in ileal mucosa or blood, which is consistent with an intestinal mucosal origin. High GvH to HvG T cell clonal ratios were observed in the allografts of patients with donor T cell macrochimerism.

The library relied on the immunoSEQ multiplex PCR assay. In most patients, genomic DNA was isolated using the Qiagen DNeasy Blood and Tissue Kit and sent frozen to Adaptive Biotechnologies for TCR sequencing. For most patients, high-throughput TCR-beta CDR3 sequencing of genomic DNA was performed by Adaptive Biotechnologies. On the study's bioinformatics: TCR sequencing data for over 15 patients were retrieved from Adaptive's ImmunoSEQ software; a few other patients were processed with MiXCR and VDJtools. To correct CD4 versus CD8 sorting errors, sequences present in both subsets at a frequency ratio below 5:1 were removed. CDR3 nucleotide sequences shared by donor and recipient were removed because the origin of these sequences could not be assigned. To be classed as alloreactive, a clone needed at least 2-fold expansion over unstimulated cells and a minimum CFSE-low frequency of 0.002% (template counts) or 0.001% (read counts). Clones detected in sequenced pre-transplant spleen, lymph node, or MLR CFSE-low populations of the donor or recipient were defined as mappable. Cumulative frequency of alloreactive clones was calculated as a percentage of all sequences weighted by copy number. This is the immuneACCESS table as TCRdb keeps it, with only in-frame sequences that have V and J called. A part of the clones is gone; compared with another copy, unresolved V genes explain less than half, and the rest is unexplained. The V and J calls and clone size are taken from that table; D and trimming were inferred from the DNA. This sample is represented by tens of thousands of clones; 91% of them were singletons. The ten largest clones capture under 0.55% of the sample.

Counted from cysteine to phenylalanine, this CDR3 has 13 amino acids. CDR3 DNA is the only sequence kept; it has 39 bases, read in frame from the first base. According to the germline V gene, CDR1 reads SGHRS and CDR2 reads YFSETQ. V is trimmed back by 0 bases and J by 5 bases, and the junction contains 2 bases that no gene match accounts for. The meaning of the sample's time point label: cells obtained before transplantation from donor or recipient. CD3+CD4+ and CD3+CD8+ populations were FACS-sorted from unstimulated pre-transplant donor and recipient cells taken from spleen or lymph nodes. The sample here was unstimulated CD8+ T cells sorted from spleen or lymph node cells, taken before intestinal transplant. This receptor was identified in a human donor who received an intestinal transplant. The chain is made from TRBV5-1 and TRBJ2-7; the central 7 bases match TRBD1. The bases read TGCGCCAGCAGCTTGGGAGGGGGCAACGAGCAGTACTTC. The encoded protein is CASSLGGGNEQYF.